This T cell receptor (beta chain) was observed in a study of regulatory T cells in long-lasting Graves disease. Overall study findings and caveats: Persistent Graves' patients had lower TCR diversity than newly diagnosed ones. Persistent cases favored TRBV28, TRBJ1-2 and TRBJ2-5.

This clonotype was counted between two and nine times. Antigen unknown. Time point reported: newly diagnosed GD, antithyroid drugs for less than 3 months. From RNA extracted from PBMCs, the TCR library was made. In each case, Graves' disease was diagnosed per American Thyroid Association guidelines. CDR3 regions were amplified by Arm-PCR using iRepertoire HTBI primers to build TCR beta libraries. TCRdb passed the multiplex PCR reads through MiXCR, listing each CDR3 protein once. The data show about 540,000 distinct CDR3 sequences, roughly 14% seen once. The CDR3 is 15 amino acids. The V and J ends lost 8 bases and 10 bases, in that order; junction bases with no gene match: 16. CDR1 and CDR2 (germline): MNHNS, SASEGT. These data are also associated with another study on T cells in Graves' hyperthyroidism and ophthalmopathy. This second report adds: Initially, a first-round RT-PCR of the TCR CDR3 employed the HTBI primer set.

This clonotype was obtained from a man aged 25-40 years with Graves disease. The rearrangement uses TRBV6-1 and TRBJ1-4, with 7 bases aligning to TRBD1. The material was peripheral blood mononuclear cells (PBMCs), obtained at new diagnosis, from a patient treated with antithyroid drugs. CDR3 nucleotides: TGTGCCAGCGGATCCAGACAGGGTGACATTGGAAAACTGTTTTTT. As protein: CASGSRQGDIGKLFF.